This T cell receptor (beta chain) was identified in a study of blood T cell repertoires in COVID-19. The overall study: Sites across the United States, Italy and Spain contributed samples from acute and convalescent COVID-19. Sources were T cells, B-cell-depleted T cells, or PBMCs; the material itself was cDNA or gDNA.

Per the original methods: Estimation of nucleated cell counts was performed using reference gene primer amplification. Repertoires were generated with immunoSEQ multiplex PCR, while TCRdb's copy carries only in-frame clones and drops some. V, J and clone size reflect that table, while D and trimming were determined from the DNA. This repertoire shows 150,000 to 200,000 clones, around 89% found once; its top ten account for less than 5.5%. This sequence was found in a human donor in a cohort sampled during active COVID-19. The source material was peripheral blood.

The CDR3 region has the DNA TGTGCCAGTATGGGTCGGGGAGCTAGAACCTCTGGAAACACCATATATTTT. Translation gives CASMGRGARTSGNTIYF. This chain connects TRBV19 to TRBJ1-3; D gene uncertain. Germline CDR1 is LNHDA and CDR2 is SQIVND (reference sequence). Between the trimmed V and J ends, which lost 7 bases and 0 bases, there was a span of 19 bases. The CDR3 sequence is 17 residues long.